The 10 T cell receptor beta chains below come from one sample, sequenced in a study of T cell responses to AZD1222 COVID-19 vaccine. Sequencing used immunoSEQ multiplex PCR; TCRdb keeps in-frame clones, though not all of them. The sample records 140,000 to 150,000 clones, roughly 88% being singletons. Sequenced here: peripheral blood, sampled 28 days after the second AZD1222 dose. All receptors come from an adult who received the AZD1222 COVID-19 vaccine.

V gene TRBV9 combines with J gene TRBJ2-3; the D gene is possibly TRBD1 (5 bases). Per the germline V gene, CDR1 is SGDLS and CDR2 is YYNGEE. Deletions cut 4 bases from V and 1 base from J, with 13 bases between. The length of the CDR3 is 15 residues. The CDR3 nucleotides read TGTGCCAGCAGCTTCAGGGATTCGGGCACAGATACGCAGTATTTT. The encoded protein is CASSFRDSGTDTQYF.

V and J are TRBV6-5 and TRBJ2-1, with TRBD2 matching over 9 bases. Germline V lookup: CDR1 MNHEY, CDR2 SVGAGI. J was trimmed by 2 bases and V by 10 bases; bases with no gene match: 9. The length of the CDR3 is 15 residues. In DNA, the CDR3 is TGTGCCAACGTAAGAGCTAGCGGGACCTACAATGAGCAGTTCTTC. Protein sequence: CANVRASGTYNEQFF.

This chain joins TRBV27 and TRBJ2-7; 8 nucleotides agree with TRBD1. Trimming took 8 bases from V and 4 from J; bases not matched to a gene: 10. CDR3 length equals 14 residues. Per germline, CDR1 MNHEY and CDR2 SMNVEV (reference sequence). DNA of the CDR3: TGTGCCAGCCAATGGCTCAGGGGGCCTTACGAGCAGTACTTC. Protein product: CASQWLRGPYEQYF.

The chain employs TRBV6-5 and TRBJ2-7; perhaps TRBD1 as D (6 bases). CDR1 is MNHEY and CDR2 is SVGAGI in the germline V gene. V was shortened by 3 bases and J by 2 bases, with 17 bases between the two germline ends. CDR3 length: 16 residues. This CDR3 is CASSYSNREGAYEQYF. The CDR3 DNA reads TGTGCCAGCAGTTATTCAAACAGGGAAGGCGCCTACGAGCAGTACTTC.

To note about this clone: At one end the junction does not follow the germline gene, possibly because of a read error. The same CDR3 can be traced to other DNA sequences in this sample. The chain employs TRBV9 and TRBJ1-5; 8 positions match TRBD1. The CDR3 extends over 15 amino acids. Germline V gene sequence: CDR1 SGDLS, CDR2 YYNGEE. Written as DNA, the CDR3 is TGTGCTAGCAGCCGGACCGGACAGGGAGGATCGGCCCAGCATTTT. Amino acid sequence: CASSRTGQGGSAQHF.

As concerns this clone: At one end, the junction sequence differs from germline, possibly due to a read error. The chain links TRBV7-7 to TRBJ2-5, with D perhaps matching TRBD2 (5 bases). Looked up from germline, CDR1 is SSHAT and CDR2 is FNYEAQ (reference sequence). The CDR3 covers 15 residues. This CDR3 reads CASSFGRTSQETQYF. In nucleotides, the CDR3 is TGTGCTAGCAGCTTCGGTAGGACTTCCCAAGAGACCCAGTACTTC.

V usage is TRBV12-1 and J usage is TRBJ2-1; the D segment call TRBD1 is taken from the table without a DNA check. TRBV12-1 is shown as a pseudogene. This CDR3 is 12 amino acids long. The chain's CDR3 is CASSFARQGQFF. CDR3 DNA sequence: TGTGCCAGCAGCTTTGCGAGGCAGGGTCAGTTCTTC.

The V and J genes are TRBV6-2 or TRBV6-3 and TRBJ1-2; TRBD1 might be the D (5 bases). CDR3 size: 14 residues. Germline loops: CDR1 MNHEY, CDR2 SVGEGT. Trimming stripped 6 bases from V and 5 bases from J, with 16 bases between. The CDR3 protein is CASSRAGQEYGYTF. The CDR3 DNA is TGTGCCAGCAGCCGAGCGGGGCAGGAATATGGCTACACCTTC.

The V call is TRBV5-6, the J call TRBJ1-4; D not resolved. The ends were cut back, 5 bases at V and 0 bases at J, with 11 bases in the middle. The CDR3 covers 15 residues. The germline V gene has CDR1 SGHDT and CDR2 YYEEEE. The CDR3 sequence is CASSPGYSTNEKLFF. The CDR3, as DNA: TGTGCCAGCAGTCCCGGCTACTCAACTAATGAAAAACTGTTTTTT.

The rearrangement joins TRBV2 to TRBJ2-2; D not certain. Germline assignment: CDR1 SNHLY and CDR2 FYNNEI. The V gene lost 0 bases and the J gene lost 4 bases, with 9 bases spanning the gap. The CDR3 sequence is 15 residues long. The CDR3 sequence: CASSEAGHGTGELFF. Written as DNA, the CDR3 is TGTGCCAGCAGTGAAGCCGGGCATGGCACCGGGGAGCTGTTTTTT.